The 2 T cell receptor beta chains in this list originate from one sample, sequenced in a study of blood T cells in healthy people across ages. Through a sample-barcoded 5' primer and a J-beta primer mix, a second PCR was run for roughly 6 to 11 cycles. TCRdb itself ran the 5' RACE reads through MiXCR, one entry per CDR3 protein. The sample includes hundreds of thousands of distinct CDR3 sequences, about 26% of them seen just once. These sequences were also reported in another study, on T cells of mothers and their children.

Sequenced: blood. All receptors come from a boy between 5 and 17 years old in good health.

The chain uses TRBV29-1 and TRBJ2-7; D unresolved. Germline V gene data show CDR1 as SQVTM and CDR2 as ANQGSEA. The CDR3 has 13 residues. V lost 5 bases and J 4 bases, leaving 15 bases between the germline ends. DNA of the CDR3: TGCAGCGTTCACCTCGACTCGTCGTACGAGCAGTACTTC. Encoded protein: CSVHLDSSYEQYF.

The chain recombines TRBV20-1 with TRBJ2-5, with D maybe TRBD2 (6 bases). Trimming cost V 3 bases and J 3 bases, with 11 bases left between them. Per the germline V gene, CDR1 is DFQATT and CDR2 is SNEGSKA (reference sequence). This CDR3 has 13 residues. In DNA form, the CDR3 reads TGCAGTGCTAGCGGGGGTTTCGAAGAGACCCAGTACTTC. This gives the protein CSASGGFEETQYF.